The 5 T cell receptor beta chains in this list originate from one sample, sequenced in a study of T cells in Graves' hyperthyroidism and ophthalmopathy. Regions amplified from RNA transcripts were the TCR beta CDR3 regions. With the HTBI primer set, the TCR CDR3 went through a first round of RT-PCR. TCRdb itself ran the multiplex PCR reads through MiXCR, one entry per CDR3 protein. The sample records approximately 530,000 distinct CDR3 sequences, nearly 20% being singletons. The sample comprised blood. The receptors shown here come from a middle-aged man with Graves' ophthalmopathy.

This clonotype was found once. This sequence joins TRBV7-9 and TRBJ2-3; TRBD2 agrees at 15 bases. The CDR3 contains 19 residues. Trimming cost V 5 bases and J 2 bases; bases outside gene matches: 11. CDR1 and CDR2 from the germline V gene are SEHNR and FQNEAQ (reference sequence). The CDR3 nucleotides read TGTGCCAGCAGCCTTCGAGGGACTAGCGGGAGGCCACCCACAGATACGCAGTATTTT. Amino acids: CASSLRGTSGRPPTDTQYF.

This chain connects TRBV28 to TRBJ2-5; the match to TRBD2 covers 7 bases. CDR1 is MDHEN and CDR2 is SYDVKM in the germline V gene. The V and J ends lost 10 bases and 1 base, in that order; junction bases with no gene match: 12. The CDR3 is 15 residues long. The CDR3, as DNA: TGTGCCACCAGCAGGAGAAGCGGGGTCCAAGAGACCCAGTACTTC. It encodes CATSRRSGVQETQYF.

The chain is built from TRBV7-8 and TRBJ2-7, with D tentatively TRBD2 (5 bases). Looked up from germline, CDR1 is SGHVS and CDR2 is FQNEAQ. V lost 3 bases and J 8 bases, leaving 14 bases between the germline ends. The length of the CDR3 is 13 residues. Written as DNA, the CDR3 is TGTGCCAGCAGCTTGGGGTCCGGGGTGCAGCAGTACTTC. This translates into CASSLGSGVQQYF.

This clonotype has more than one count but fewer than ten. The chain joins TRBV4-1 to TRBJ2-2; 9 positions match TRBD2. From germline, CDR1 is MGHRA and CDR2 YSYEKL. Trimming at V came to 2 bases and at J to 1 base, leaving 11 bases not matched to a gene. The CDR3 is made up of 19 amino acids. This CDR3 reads CASSQPGVAGEMNTGELFF. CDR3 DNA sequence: TGCGCCAGCAGCCAACCTGGAGTAGCGGGAGAGATGAACACCGGGGAGCTGTTTTTT.

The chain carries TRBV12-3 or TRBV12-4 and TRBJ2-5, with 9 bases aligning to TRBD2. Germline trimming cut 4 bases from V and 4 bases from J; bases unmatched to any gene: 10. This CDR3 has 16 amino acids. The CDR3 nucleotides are TGTGCCAGCAGTTCCCTACCCGGGACTAGCAGAGAGACCCAGTACTTC. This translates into CASSSLPGTSRETQYF.